This entry lists 24 T cell receptor beta chains sequenced from one sample in a study of blood T cell repertoires in COVID-19. Here immunoSEQ multiplex PCR was the method, and the copy in TCRdb shows in-frame clones only, minus some. This table holds roughly 400,000 clones, nearly 90% found once. Sequencing was performed on PBMCs or T cells enriched from blood (not recorded which). The receptor set was obtained from a woman under 30 who had been exposed to COVID-19.

This chain connects TRBV7-3 to TRBJ2-3; weak D call: TRBD1 (5 bases). Per germline, CDR1 SGHTA and CDR2 FQGTGA. With 4 bases removed from V and 7 bases from J, the gap between germline ends came to 9 bases. The CDR3 spans 12 residues. CDR3 DNA: TGTGCCAGCAGCTCCCAGGGAAATACGCAGTATTTT. Translating it yields CASSSQGNTQYF.

V and J are TRBV5-1 and TRBJ2-3; D unresolved. The germline V gene has CDR1 SGHRS and CDR2 YFSETQ. This CDR3 contains 13 residues. V lost 4 bases to trimming and J lost 8 bases, with 14 bases between them. CDR3 in amino acids: CASSADSWVTQYF. Here the CDR3 DNA reads TGCGCCAGCAGCGCCGACTCTTGGGTTACGCAGTATTTT.

This chain connects TRBV12-3 or TRBV12-4 to TRBJ2-7, with D tentatively TRBD1 (5 bases). The CDR3 runs 13 residues. V lost 3 bases and J lost 2, with 8 bases in between. CDR3 nucleotide sequence: TGTGCCAGCAGTTTGGGCAGGGCCTACGAGCAGTACTTC. Protein sequence: CASSLGRAYEQYF.

J is TRBJ2-5 and V is TRBV5-8, with 7 nucleotides matching TRBD2. CDR1 and CDR2 from the germline V gene are SGHTS and YDEGEE. After removal of 2 bases from V and 5 bases from J, the junction contained 12 bases not matched to a gene. The CDR3 contains 16 residues. CDR3 nucleotides: TGTGCCAGCAGCTTCCACGGGGGGATACGAGGGGAGACCCAGTACTTC. Translation: CASSFHGGIRGETQYF.

This chain joins TRBV30 and TRBJ1-5, with 10 bases aligning to TRBD1. V was clipped by 4 bases and J by 2 bases; unmatched bases: 5. Per the germline V gene, CDR1 is GTSNPN and CDR2 is SVGIG (reference sequence). This CDR3 contains 15 residues. The CDR3 sequence is CAWNSGTGGNQPQHF. The CDR3 DNA reads TGTGCCTGGAATTCTGGGACAGGGGGCAATCAGCCCCAGCATTTT.

This clone has just one count. The V and J genes are TRBV14 and TRBJ2-7; D uncertain. The germline V gene has CDR1 SGHDN and CDR2 FVKESK. V shed 4 bases and J shed 0 bases, with 7 bases lying between them. The CDR3 extends over 13 amino acids. As DNA, the CDR3 is TGTGCCAGCAGCCCGGTTTTCTCCTACGAGCAGTACTTC. It codes for CASSPVFSYEQYF.

The J gene is TRBJ2-3, the V gene TRBV28, with TRBD2 matching over 10 bases. This CDR3 is built from 17 residues. Germline CDR1 and CDR2: MDHEN and SYDVKM. The V segment lost 4 bases and the J segment 1 base; nucleotides outside the gene matches: 8. CDR3: CASSSWTSGTGTDTQYF. CDR3 sequence (DNA): TGTGCCAGCAGTTCTTGGACTAGCGGTACCGGCACAGATACGCAGTATTTT.

The V and J genes are TRBV3-1 (or the pseudogene TRBV3-2) and TRBJ2-4, with a tentative D call TRBD2 (6 bases). V lost 4 bases and J lost 5, with 12 bases in between. Germline V gene sequence: CDR1 LGHDT, CDR2 YNNKEL (reference sequence). The CDR3 runs 14 residues. The CDR3 nucleotides read TGTGCCAGCAGCCGCGGGACGGAGGAAAACATTCAGTACTTC. Encoded protein: CASSRGTEENIQYF.

The V gene is TRBV27, the J gene TRBJ2-2; D is unclear. Trimming pared 1 base from V and 6 bases from J, leaving 9 bases between. In germline, CDR1 is MNHEY, CDR2 SMNVEV (reference sequence). The CDR3 sequence is 14 residues long. CDR3 sequence (DNA): TGTGCCAGCAGTTTATTGGCAAACCCCGGGGAGCTGTTTTTT. It codes for CASSLLANPGELFF.

The chain joins TRBV9 to TRBJ2-7; 7 nucleotides line up with TRBD2. Trimming took 4 bases from V and 0 from J; bases not matched to a gene: 4. This CDR3 is 14 amino acids long. Germline loops: CDR1 SGDLS, CDR2 YYNGEE. Here the CDR3 DNA reads TGTGCCAGCAGCTCTCCTAGCGGCTCCTACGAGCAGTACTTC. It codes for CASSSPSGSYEQYF.

CDR3 bases: TGTGCCAGCAGCACTGGGGGGATAGGATTTACTAATGAAAAACTGTTTTTT. Residues: CASSTGGIGFTNEKLFF. The chain has TRBV27 and TRBJ1-4, with D perhaps matching TRBD1 (5 bases). The germline CDR1 and CDR2 sequences are MNHEY and SMNVEV (reference sequence). The CDR3 covers 17 residues. Trimming left V 6 bases short and J 2 bases short, with 19 bases between.

V and J are TRBV28 and TRBJ1-2, with 9 bases identical to TRBD1. Trimming removed 5 bases from V and 3 bases from J; junction bases left unmatched: 7. Per germline, CDR1 MDHEN and CDR2 SYDVKM. CDR3 length: 15 residues. For the CDR3, the DNA is TGTGCCAGCAGTACCCTCTGGACAGGGGACTATGGCTACACCTTC. Translated: CASSTLWTGDYGYTF.

This CDR3 is CASSVVRGNTEAFF. CDR3 nucleotides: TGTGCCAGCAGCGTAGTTAGGGGGAACACTGAAGCTTTCTTT. The genes are TRBV9 and TRBJ1-1; D is perhaps TRBD1 (5 bases). Between the trimmed V and J ends, which lost 0 bases and 1 base, there was a span of 7 bases. The CDR3 length is 14 residues. Germline V gene sequence: CDR1 SGDLS, CDR2 YYNGEE. The full variable domain, completed using reference TRBV9 and TRBJ1-1, is DSGVTQTPKHLITATGQRVTLRCSPRSGDLSVYWYQQSLDQGLQFLIQYYNGEERAKGNILERFSAQQFPDLHSELNLSSLELGDSALYFCASSVVRGNTEAFFGQGTRLTVV.

The V call is TRBV7-9, the J call TRBJ2-1; 9 bases are shared with TRBD2. V was pared by 4 bases and J by 7 bases, with 14 bases of the junction left unmatched. The CDR3 is made up of 17 amino acids. Germline loops: CDR1 SEHNR, CDR2 FQNEAQ (reference sequence). CDR3 nucleotide sequence: TGTGCCAGCAGCTCCCCCACCTTAGCGGGAGCTCGGAATGAGCAGTTCTTC. Protein product: CASSSPTLAGARNEQFF.

The CDR3 region is CATSRDGGRGGETQYF. The DNA for the CDR3 is TGTGCCACCAGCAGAGACGGCGGGAGGGGGGGAGAGACCCAGTACTTC. The chain joins TRBV15 to TRBJ2-5; 9 bases are shared with TRBD2. The CDR3 extends over 16 amino acids. In germline, CDR1 is LNHNV, CDR2 YYDKDF (reference sequence). V shed 0 bases and J 4 bases; nucleotides not matched to a gene: 6. Complete variable domain (other parts from reference TRBV15 and TRBJ2-5): DAMVIQNPRYQVTQFGKPVTLSCSQTLNHNVMYWYQQKSSQAPKLLFHYYDKDFNNEADTPDNFQSRRPNTSFCFLDIRSPGLGDTAMYLCATSRDGGRGGETQYFGPGTRLLVL.

This sequence joins TRBV4-1 and TRBJ2-7; D gene unclear. The V end was cut by 1 base, the J end by 5 bases, with 3 bases between. The CDR3 contains 11 residues. CDR1 MGHRA and CDR2 YSYEKL come from the germline V gene. The DNA of the CDR3 is TGCGCCAGCAGCCAAGCCAACGAGCAGTACTTC. As protein: CASSQANEQYF.

The J gene is TRBJ2-5, the V gene TRBV7-2, with D hard to call. Trimming removed 6 bases from V and 4 bases from J, with 12 bases in between. CDR1 is SGHTA and CDR2 is FQGNSA in the germline V gene. This CDR3 is built from 13 residues. This CDR3 is CASRGGGRETQYF. In nucleotides, the CDR3 is TGTGCCAGCAGAGGTGGCGGTCGAGAGACCCAGTACTTC.

As DNA, the CDR3 is TGTGCCAGCAGCCCAGCTTGGGGGGAAACCTCTGGAAACACCATATATTTT. Protein sequence: CASSPAWGETSGNTIYF. V usage is TRBV13 and J usage is TRBJ1-3, with D possibly matching TRBD1 (5 bases). The CDR3 covers 17 residues. Germline loops: CDR1 PRHDT, CDR2 FYEKMQ (reference sequence). Trimming removed 5 bases at V and 0 bases at J, with 17 bases between.

The chain couples TRBV7-2 to TRBJ1-1, with D unclear. CDR3 length: 11 residues. Trimming shortened V by 3 bases and J by 11 bases, and 10 bases separated the two germline ends. Per the germline V gene, CDR1 is SGHTA and CDR2 is FQGNSA. CDR3 DNA sequence: TGTGCCAGCAGCTTGCAGTTCAGGGCTTTCTTT. Translation: CASSLQFRAFF.

The chain combines TRBV5-5 with TRBJ1-1; the match to TRBD1 covers 8 bases. The CDR3 has 16 residues. From germline, CDR1 is SGHKS and CDR2 YYEKEE (reference sequence). V shed 0 bases and J 3 bases; nucleotides not matched to a gene: 7. In DNA, the CDR3 is TGTGCCAGCAGCTTGGGCAGGGGGCCCAGAGACACTGAAGCTTTCTTT. Protein: CASSLGRGPRDTEAFF.

CDR3 sequence: CASSPRRTDTQYF. CDR3 nucleotides: TGCGCCAGCAGTCCACGGCGGACAGATACGCAGTATTTT. The chain uses TRBV5-1 and TRBJ2-3; D is uncertain. The CDR3 has 13 residues. In germline, CDR1 is SGHRS, CDR2 YFSETQ. Trimming stripped 5 bases from V and 3 bases from J, with 10 bases between. The variable domain in full, with the rest retrieved from reference TRBV5-1 and TRBJ2-3, is KAGVTQTPRYLIKTRGQQVTLSCSPISGHRSVSWYQQTPGQGLQFLFEYFSETQRNKGNFPGRFSGRQFSNSRSEMNVSTLELGDSALYLCASSPRRTDTQYFGPGTRLTVL.

This sequence joins TRBV5-8 and TRBJ1-6, with D perhaps TRBD1 (5 bases). The V and J ends lost 9 bases and 11 bases respectively, with 18 bases between them. Germline V gives CDR1 SGHTS, CDR2 YDEGEE. This CDR3 is 13 amino acids long. In DNA form, the CDR3 reads TGTGCCATCTCGCCGGGGGGAACGCCACCCCTCCACTTT. Translation: CAISPGGTPPLHF.

The table lists this clone with a count of one. The chain is built from TRBV7-2 and TRBJ2-1, with D tentatively TRBD2 (5 bases). Trimming removed 5 bases at V and 9 bases at J, with 14 bases between. CDR1 and CDR2 (germline): SGHTA, FQGNSA. The CDR3 has 13 residues. CDR3 coding DNA: TGTGCCAGCAGCAAAGAGGGCGGACGTGAGCAGTTCTTC. This gives the protein CASSKEGGREQFF.

The chain joins TRBV4-3 to TRBJ1-4; D gene unclear. CDR3 size: 16 residues. Germline V gene lookup returns CDR1 LGHNA and CDR2 YSLEER. V lost 1 base to trimming and J lost 0 bases, with 9 bases between them. Written as DNA, the CDR3 is TGCGCCAGCAGCCAAGGGCACAGTGCAACTAATGAAAAACTGTTTTTT. Protein: CASSQGHSATNEKLFF.